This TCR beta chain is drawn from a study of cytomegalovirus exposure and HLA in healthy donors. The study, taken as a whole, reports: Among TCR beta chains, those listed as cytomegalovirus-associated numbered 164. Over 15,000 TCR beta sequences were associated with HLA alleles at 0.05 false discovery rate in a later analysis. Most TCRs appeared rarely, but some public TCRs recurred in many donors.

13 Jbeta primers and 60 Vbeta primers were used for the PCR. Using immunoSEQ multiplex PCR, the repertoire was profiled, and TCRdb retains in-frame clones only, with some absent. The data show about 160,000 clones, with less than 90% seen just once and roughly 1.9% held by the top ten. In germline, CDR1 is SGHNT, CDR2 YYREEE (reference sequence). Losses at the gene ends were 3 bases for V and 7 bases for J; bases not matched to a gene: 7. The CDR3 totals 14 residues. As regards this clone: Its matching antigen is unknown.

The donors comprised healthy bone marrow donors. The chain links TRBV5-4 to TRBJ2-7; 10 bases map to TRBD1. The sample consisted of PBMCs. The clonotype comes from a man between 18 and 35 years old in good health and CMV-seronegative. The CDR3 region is CASSSRQGAEEQYF. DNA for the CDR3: TGTGCCAGCAGCTCTAGACAGGGGGCCGAGGAGCAGTACTTC. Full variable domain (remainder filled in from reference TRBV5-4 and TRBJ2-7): ETGVTQSPTHLIKTRGQQVTLRCSSQSGHNTVSWYQQALGQGPQFIFQYYREEENGRGNFPPRFSGLQFPNYSSELNVNALELDDSALYLCASSSRQGAEEQYFGPGTRLTVT.